The sequence of this T cell receptor beta chain was determined in a study of T cell responses to AZD1222 COVID-19 vaccine (dated by TCRdb to the early 2020s). Regarding the research as a whole: A total of approximately 240 trial participants underwent TCR sequencing, of whom about 200 had received two doses of AZD1222 and about 26 had received two doses of the MenACWY control vaccine. Enrollment into the trials was organized by age into subgroups of 18-55, 56-69 and 70-plus years, and those subgroups contained roughly 150, 30 and 60 TCR-sequenced participants, respectively.

General conclusions and limits of the study: Nearly half of unique spike-specific TCRs reportedly recognized epitopes outside regions mutated in the B.1.351 and B.1.1.7 variants. Because no day 14 peak-response samples were available, repertoires were characterized only after the peak T cell response. Conclusions about previously exposed vaccinees are limited because only 6 or 7 AZD1222 recipients were SARS-CoV-2 seropositive at baseline. The vaccine-associated CD4 TCRs covered the entire spike protein, and the dominant responses fell in regions 160-218 and 743-854. Most participants were white British and females outnumbered males, and the authors suggested that clonal diversity may have been underestimated. After two AZD1222 doses, both the breadth and the depth of spike-specific TCRs were significantly higher than at day 0 and than in MenACWY recipients. The 56-69-year group was small, and its depth increase did not reach significance, likely because of low power.

The CDR3 regions of human TCRbeta chains were analyzed by immunosequencing. From the authors' description of their analysis: Repertoire TCRs were checked for matches against a reference library of SARS-CoV-2-specific TCRs that had been generated using the MIRA antigen-specificity platform. Breadth was defined as the fraction of unique TCRs that were SARS-CoV-2-associated. Depth was defined as the fraction of total T cells that were SARS-CoV-2-associated. Using the MIRA data, each spike-specific TCR was assigned both to the spike region to which the TCR was reactive and to a CD4 or CD8 class. Log10-transformed breadth and depth values were compared by one-way ANOVA with Sidak's multiple comparisons tests. TCRdb limited this immuneACCESS table to in-frame rearrangements with V and J called. A share of clones is missing; checked studies link under half to unresolved V genes, and the rest is unexplained. V and J calls and clone size are given by that table; D and trimming were obtained from the DNA. Across this sample there are 100,000 to 150,000 clones, with around 92% seen only once. The top ten clonotypes cover approximately 2.1% of the sample.

The sample's time point label, decoded: about 28 days (+/-7) after the second vaccine dose. Because spike-specific TCR depth and breadth did not differ between the two schedules, AZD1222 recipients who got a second dose at roughly 4 weeks were pooled with those who got a second dose at roughly 12 weeks. Vaccinee samples came from UK trials COV001 and COV002, including a single-blind randomized controlled phase 2/3 trial of AZD1222 (ChAdOx1 nCoV-19) in healthy adults. For TCRbeta chain sequencing, PBMC samples were collected from trial participants at day 0 and at day 28 after the second dose. The trim is 4 bases for V and 1 base for J, with a gap of 14 bases between the germline ends. Inclusive of the bounding cysteine and phenylalanine, the CDR3 is 16 residues long. The only DNA kept is the CDR3, 48 bases in frame from the first base. The CDR1 and CDR2 encoded by the germline V gene are MNHNS and SASEGT.

A remark on this clone: Its antigen remains unidentified. Base qualities are not at hand, and no much larger clone is one base apart.

In this chain, TRBV6-1 is recombined with TRBJ1-5, and possibly TRBD1, on 6 matching bases. The material was peripheral blood, obtained 28 days after the second AZD1222 dose. This sequence was found in an adult who received the AZD1222 COVID-19 vaccine. In nucleotides, the sequence is TGTGCCAGCAGTGCTAGAAATACAGGGAGCAATCAGCCCCAGCATTTT. The translation is CASSARNTGSNQPQHF.